This T cell receptor (beta chain) was recovered during a study of CD8 T cells in ankylosing spondylitis. Study conclusions and caveats: Matched synovial fluid from ankylosing spondylitis patients was reported to be enriched for disease-linked clones. Disease-linked clones were CD8+ and relatively rare in peripheral blood.

Each TCR beta library was made by quantitative 5'-RACE that incorporated molecular barcodes. TCRdb passed the 5' RACE reads through MiXCR, listing each CDR3 protein once. Of 250,000 to 350,000 distinct CDR3 sequences listed, less than 25% are singletons. The length of the CDR3 is 13 residues. Germline V lookup: CDR1 SQVTM, CDR2 ANQGSEA. V gave up 6 bases and J gave up 5 bases; unmatched junction bases: 9. In this sample, this clonotype turned up many times. Its cognate antigen is unknown. This rearrangement joins TRBV29-1 to TRBJ1-2; TRBD1 matches at 7 bases. Sequenced: blood, either unsorted or a sorted T cell fraction (not recorded which). The sequence derives from a female donor with ankylosing spondylitis or in good health (not recorded which). The CDR3 protein is CSVTTGTEYGYTF. CDR3 DNA sequence: TGCAGCGTCACCACCGGGACAGAGTATGGCTACACCTTC.